The TCR beta chain under discussion was sequenced for a study of vaccination and CD4 T cells after COVID-19. Across the study: Convalescent patients gave post-COVID blood a median about 100 days post-diagnosis, range 35 to 161. Overall study findings and caveats: Researchers report that 304 of 307 vaccine-specific clones in convalescent patients proved spike mono-reactive.

A remark on this clonotype: Its antigen is not known.

Documented treatment: roughly ten-day PBMC culture with coronavirus spike peptide pools or control peptides (ViraFEST assay). At the Johns Hopkins FTIC core, DNA taken from cultured CD4+ T cells was sequenced by way of the Oncomine TCR Beta short-read assay. TCRdb used MiXCR to reprocess the PCR reads, holding one entry per CDR3 protein. This table holds roughly 12,000 distinct CDR3 sequences, approximately 60% found once. The length of the CDR3 is 15 residues. Germline CDR1 is SEHNR and CDR2 is FQNEAQ (reference sequence). The trim removed 5 bases at V and 4 bases at J, leaving 7 bases unmatched. This chain joins TRBV7-9 and TRBJ1-2, with 10 bases matching TRBD1. This receptor was obtained from a human donor who had recovered from COVID-19. Sequencing was performed on CD4+ T cells from blood, cultured in vitro, taken before SARS-CoV-2 vaccination. The CDR3 DNA reads as TGTGCCAGCAGCCCAGACAGGGGGCGCGTCTATGGCTACACCTTC. It is translated as CASSPDRGRVYGYTF.